The 8 T cell receptor beta chains below all came from one sample that was sequenced in a study of cytomegalovirus exposure and HLA in healthy donors. This PCR relied on a set of 60 Vbeta primers and 13 Jbeta primers. The protocol was immunoSEQ multiplex PCR, while the TCRdb copy is restricted to in-frame clones and leaves out a portion. The table records 200,000 to 250,000 clones, roughly 82% of them present only once. The sequenced material came from PBMCs. Every receptor here comes from a woman aged 40 to 50 in good health and CMV-seropositive.

CDR3 protein: CASSFSGQETQYF. In nucleotides, the CDR3 is TGTGCCAGCAGTTTTAGCGGCCAAGAGACCCAGTACTTC. V gene TRBV27 combines with J gene TRBJ2-5, with D tentatively TRBD2 (6 bases). V was clipped by 3 bases and J by 1 base, with 6 bases between them. The CDR3 is made up of 13 amino acids. The germline gives CDR1 MNHEY, CDR2 SMNVEV (reference sequence).

The chain has TRBV6-4 and TRBJ2-3, with 10 nucleotides matching TRBD1. The V segment lost 4 bases and the J segment 12 bases; nucleotides outside the gene matches: 4. The length of the CDR3 is 12 residues. Germline V gives CDR1 MRHNA, CDR2 SNTAGT. The DNA of the CDR3 is TGTGCCAGCAGTGCAGACAGGGGGCGCCAGTATTTT. It encodes CASSADRGRQYF.

The J gene is TRBJ1-1, the V gene TRBV5-1, with unresolved D. The CDR3 sequence is 13 residues long. V lost 4 bases to trimming and J lost 0 bases, with 7 bases between them. Germline V gives CDR1 SGHRS, CDR2 YFSETQ. CDR3 amino acids: CASSAALNTEAFF. In DNA, the CDR3 is TGCGCCAGCAGCGCGGCCCTGAACACTGAAGCTTTCTTT.

The gene calls are TRBV9 and TRBJ1-2; D is unclear. This CDR3 is built from 12 residues. The germline V and J ends were trimmed by 3 bases and 8 bases, with 11 bases remaining between them. CDR1 is SGDLS and CDR2 is YYNGEE in the germline V gene. CDR3 loop: CASSGWSRGYTF. The DNA for the CDR3 is TGTGCCAGCAGCGGGTGGTCGAGGGGCTACACCTTC.

The chain has TRBV4-1 and TRBJ1-2; 7 nucleotides line up with TRBD1. The ends lost 4 bases at V and 2 bases at J; junction bases unmatched: 4. This CDR3 spans 14 amino acids. Germline V gene data show CDR1 as MGHRA and CDR2 as YSYEKL. CDR3 sequence: CASSRPGQNYGYTF. DNA of the CDR3: TGCGCCAGCAGCCGACCGGGACAGAACTATGGCTACACCTTC.

The chain recombines TRBV6-1 with TRBJ1-1, with TRBD1 matching over 8 bases. The CDR3 runs to 14 residues. Germline-derived CDR1 and CDR2 are MNHNS and SASEGT. Losses at the gene ends were 5 bases for V and 4 bases for J; bases not matched to a gene: 6. CDR3: CASSWTGQRTEAFF. Written as DNA, the CDR3 is TGTGCCAGCAGTTGGACAGGGCAGCGCACTGAAGCTTTCTTT.

As regards this clone: Other DNA sequences in the sample encode the same CDR3. This sequence joins TRBV27 and TRBJ2-1; TRBD2 aligns across 14 bases. Losses at the gene ends were 5 bases for V and 10 bases for J; bases not matched to a gene: 7. The CDR3 extends over 15 amino acids. Germline assignment: CDR1 MNHEY and CDR2 SMNVEV (reference sequence). CDR3 sequence (DNA): TGTGCCAGCAGTCCCGGGACTAGCGGGAGCAACGAGCAGTTCTTC. The encoded protein is CASSPGTSGSNEQFF.

The CDR3 region is CASTSYKQGRNEKLFF. CDR3 DNA: TGTGCCAGTACCTCCTATAAACAGGGTAGGAATGAAAAACTGTTTTTT. The V call is TRBV19, the J call TRBJ1-4; perhaps TRBD1 as D (6 bases). The CDR3 contains 16 residues. The V end was cut by 7 bases, the J end by 5 bases, with 20 bases between. Germline V lookup: CDR1 LNHDA, CDR2 SQIVND (reference sequence). The variable domain in full, with the rest retrieved from reference TRBV19 and TRBJ1-4, is DGGITQSPKYLFRKEGQNVTLSCEQNLNHDAMYWYRQDPGQGLRLIYYSQIVNDFQKGDIAEGYSVSREKKESFPLTVTSAQKNPTAFYLCASTSYKQGRNEKLFFGSGTQLSVL.